The 7 T cell receptor beta chains given below trace back to one sample, sequenced in a study of control samples from healthy donors and cancer patients. Sequencing used immunoSEQ multiplex PCR; TCRdb keeps in-frame clones, though not all of them. The sample has 230,000 or so clones, 90% to 95% seen once. Sequenced input: blood. Every receptor here comes from a man aged 50 or older in good health.

Only one count was recorded for this clone. The genes are TRBV11-2 and TRBJ2-7, with D tentatively TRBD1 (6 bases). CDR1 SGHAT and CDR2 FQNNGV come from the germline V gene. Trimming took 5 bases from V and 1 from J, leaving 15 bases between them. This CDR3 has 15 amino acids. CDR3 nucleotides: TGTGCCAGCAGCGGACGGCAGGGGTATTCCTACGAGCAGTACGTC. This encodes CASSGRQGYSYEQYV.

The chain joins TRBV5-4 to TRBJ2-2; 13 nucleotides line up with TRBD2. Germline V CDR1 and CDR2: SGHNT, YYREEE (reference sequence). V lost 4 bases and J lost 7; bases outside the gene matches: 7. CDR3 length equals 16 residues. CDR3 sequence: CASSGTSGGAGGELFF. CDR3 sequence (DNA): TGTGCCAGCAGCGGAACTAGCGGGGGGGCGGGCGGGGAGCTGTTTTTT.

The chain links TRBV3-1 (or the pseudogene TRBV3-2) to TRBJ2-6; tentatively, D is TRBD1 (6 bases). With 2 bases removed from V and 4 bases from J, the gap between germline ends came to 15 bases. Per germline, CDR1 LGHDT and CDR2 YNNKEL (reference sequence). This CDR3 comprises 17 residues. The CDR3 nucleotides read TGTGCCAGCAGCCAATACAGGGCACTAAGGGGGGCCAACGTCCTGACTTTC. This gives the protein CASSQYRALRGANVLTF.

The genes are TRBV28 and TRBJ2-5; a possible D gene is TRBD1 (6 bases). Trimming removed 6 bases at V and 4 bases at J, with 18 bases between. CDR1 MDHEN and CDR2 SYDVKM come from the germline V gene. This CDR3 is built from 15 residues. The CDR3 coding sequence is TGTGCCAGCAGGGCCGGTACAGGGCTCGGAGAGACCCAGTACTTC. Translating it yields CASRAGTGLGETQYF.

The chain has TRBV7-2 and TRBJ2-2; D call uncertain. The germline CDR1 and CDR2 sequences are SGHTA and FQGNSA. V lost 6 bases to trimming and J lost 7 bases, with 15 bases between them. The CDR3 spans 14 residues. CDR3 sequence reads: CASSTSWPSGELFF. The CDR3 DNA is TGTGCCAGCAGTACCTCTTGGCCTAGCGGGGAGCTGTTTTTT.

The chain combines TRBV7-8 with TRBJ1-4; D unresolved. CDR3 length: 14 residues. Germline-derived CDR1 and CDR2 are SGHVS and FQNEAQ. The V gene lost 5 bases and the J gene lost 7 bases, with 14 bases spanning the gap. The CDR3: CASSHAGAGEKLFF. The CDR3 DNA reads as TGTGCCAGCAGCCATGCGGGAGCGGGTGAAAAACTGTTTTTT.

This clone was seen once. This chain links TRBV5-1 with TRBJ1-2, with TRBD1 identical over 8 bases. The CDR3 contains 14 residues. Losses at the gene ends were 4 bases for V and 3 bases for J; bases not matched to a gene: 5. Germline V CDR1 and CDR2: SGHRS, YFSETQ. This chain's CDR3 is CASSGATGDYGYTF. DNA for the CDR3: TGCGCCAGCAGCGGGGCGACAGGGGACTATGGCTACACCTTC.